The 32 T cell receptor beta chains below were found in one sample sequenced in a study of identical twins. TCRdb recomputed calls from the 5' RACE reads with MiXCR, one row per CDR3 protein. The sample lists 300,000 to 400,000 distinct CDR3 sequences, roughly 12% seen once, with around 7.8% in the top ten. This same sample was also taken into another study, of yellow fever vaccine responses in identical twins.

Sequenced input: CD8+ T cells sorted from blood. These receptors came from a woman between 18 and 29 years old in good health.

This rearrangement joins TRBV6-6 to TRBJ1-2; D gene unclear. The CDR3 loop spans 11 amino acids. V was cut by 3 bases and J by 6 bases, with 5 bases left in between. Germline assignment: CDR1 MNHNY and CDR2 SVGAGI (reference sequence). CDR3 bases: TGTGCCAGCAGTTATCGAGATGGCTACACCTTC. This sequence encodes CASSYRDGYTF.

This clonotype occurred a few times. This chain joins TRBV19 and TRBJ2-2; D gene unclear. V dropped 1 base and J dropped 4 bases, with 7 bases sitting between them. Per germline, CDR1 LNHDA and CDR2 SQIVND (reference sequence). The length of the CDR3 is 14 residues. This chain's CDR3 is CASSIGWSTGELFF. DNA of the CDR3: TGTGCCAGTAGTATAGGATGGAGCACCGGGGAGCTGTTTTTT.

This clonotype has just a few counts. The chain combines TRBV7-6 with TRBJ2-1, with 8 bases identical to TRBD1. This CDR3 spans 16 amino acids. Germline-derived CDR1 and CDR2 are SGHVS and FNYEAQ. The V segment lost 4 bases and the J segment 3 bases; nucleotides outside the gene matches: 8. CDR3 region: CASSSHLGTGYNEQFF. CDR3 bases: TGTGCCAGCAGCTCGCACCTAGGGACAGGCTACAATGAGCAGTTCTTC.

This clonotype was found many times. The chain is built from TRBV12-3 or TRBV12-4 and TRBJ2-4; a possible D gene is TRBD2 (5 bases). The CDR3 spans 14 residues. V was shortened by 1 base and J by 9 bases, with 13 bases between the two germline ends. Written as DNA, the CDR3 is TGTGCCAGCAGTTTAGGTGGGGAGATGGGCATTCAGTACTTC. Its protein product is CASSLGGEMGIQYF.

The rearrangement links TRBV5-6 to TRBJ2-7; D remains unclear. Germline V lookup: CDR1 SGHDT, CDR2 YYEEEE. With 0 bases removed from V and 2 bases from J, the gap between germline ends came to 9 bases. The CDR3 length is 14 residues. The CDR3 nucleotides read TGTGCCAGCAGCTTGGTGAGCGCCACCTACGAGCAGTACTTC. Amino acids: CASSLVSATYEQYF. Together with reference TRBV5-6 and TRBJ2-7, the CDR3 gives the full variable domain: DAGVTQSPTHLIKTRGQQVTLRCSPKSGHDTVSWYQQALGQGPQFIFQYYEEEERQRGNFPDRFSGHQFPNYSSELNVNALLLGDSALYLCASSLVSATYEQYFGPGTRLTVT.

V gene TRBV2 combines with J gene TRBJ1-2; D is uncertain. Trimming removed 3 bases from V and 8 bases from J, with 13 bases in between. CDR1 and CDR2 (germline): SNHLY, FYNNEI. The CDR3 contains 13 residues. The chain's CDR3 is CASSDWPAYGYTF. The CDR3 DNA reads TGTGCCAGCAGTGATTGGCCGGCGTACGGCTACACCTTC.

The chain recombines TRBV20-1 with TRBJ2-7, with no clear D. Trimming removed 6 bases from V and 1 base from J, with 13 bases in between. The CDR3 consists of 13 residues. In germline, CDR1 is DFQATT, CDR2 SNEGSKA (reference sequence). CDR3 sequence: CSAINKNSYEQYV. The CDR3 nucleotides are TGCAGTGCCATAAATAAAAATTCCTACGAGCAGTACGTC.

The chain carries TRBV9 and TRBJ2-5, with D hard to call. Trimming took off 4 bases at V and 5 bases at J, with 12 bases between the two ends. The germline gives CDR1 SGDLS, CDR2 YYNGEE. The CDR3 consists of 13 residues. The CDR3, as DNA: TGTGCCAGCAGCACCCGCGGCGCGGAGACCCAGTACTTC. This sequence encodes CASSTRGAETQYF.

There are a few counts of this clonotype. This sequence joins TRBV15 and TRBJ2-1; 7 bases line up with TRBD1. Germline V gene data show CDR1 as LNHNV and CDR2 as YYDKDF (reference sequence). CDR3 size: 14 residues. Trimming at V came to 1 base and at J to 14 bases, leaving 11 bases not matched to a gene. CDR3 bases: TGTGCCACCAGCAGAGGTCCCGGGACAGATTTGGAGTTCTTC. This codes for CATSRGPGTDLEFF.

The rearrangement links TRBV2 to TRBJ1-1; 8 positions agree with TRBD1. The CDR3 length is 14 residues. J lost 2 bases, V lost 5 bases, and 4 bases had no gene match. CDR1 is SNHLY, CDR2 FYNNEI, per germline. CDR3 DNA sequence: TGTGCCAGCAGTTCGGACAGGGATAACACTGAAGCTTTCTTT. Protein product: CASSSDRDNTEAFF.

The V call is TRBV21-1, the J call TRBJ2-6; TRBD2 is the table's D call and was not checked against the DNA. TRBV21-1 is flagged as a pseudogene. CDR3 size: 16 residues. CDR3 sequence (DNA): TGTGCCAGCAGCGAACCGGGAGGGGTTTGGGCCAACGTCCTGACTTTC. It yields the protein CASSEPGGVWANVLTF.

This clonotype was detected only a few times. The J gene is TRBJ2-1, the V gene TRBV11-2; tentatively, D is TRBD2 (6 bases). Trimming took off 5 bases at V and 6 bases at J, with 14 bases between the two ends. Germline V gene lookup returns CDR1 SGHAT and CDR2 FQNNGV. The length of the CDR3 is 14 residues. In nucleotides, the CDR3 is TGTGCCAGCAGCGGATCCGGGACTTCCAATGAGCAGTTCTTC. It specifies CASSGSGTSNEQFF.

CDR3 residues: CASTTGGSEQYF. The CDR3 coding sequence is TGTGCCAGCACCACAGGGGGGAGTGAGCAGTACTTC. V usage is TRBV7-9 and J usage is TRBJ2-7, with 8 bases that match TRBD1. The ends lost 7 bases at V and 7 bases at J; junction bases unmatched: 6. The length of the CDR3 is 12 residues. Germline V gene data show CDR1 as SEHNR and CDR2 as FQNEAQ (reference sequence). The full variable domain, with the rest looked up from reference TRBV7-9 and TRBJ2-7, is DTGVSQNPRHKITKRGQNVTFRCDPISEHNRLYWYRQTLGQGPEFLTYFQNEAQLEKSRLLSDRFSAERPKGSFSTLEIQRTEQGDSAMYLCASTTGGSEQYFGPGTRLTVT.

The chain links TRBV5-1 to TRBJ1-1, with TRBD1 matching over 9 bases. CDR3 size: 14 residues. The germline V gene encodes CDR1 SGHRS and CDR2 YFSETQ. V dropped 4 bases and J dropped 6; count of bases not matched to a gene: 7. CDR3 residues: CASSPGTGGAEAFF. For the CDR3, the DNA is TGCGCCAGCAGCCCGGGAACAGGGGGCGCTGAAGCTTTCTTT.

This clonotype showed up many times. This chain links TRBV7-9 with TRBJ2-1; D is possibly TRBD2 (7 bases). This CDR3 is 17 amino acids long. The ends were cut back, 4 bases at V and 1 base at J, with 17 bases in the middle. Looked up from germline, CDR1 is SEHNR and CDR2 is FQNEAQ (reference sequence). The CDR3 protein is CASSSRGGGGSYNEQFF. The CDR3, as DNA: TGTGCCAGCAGCTCCCGAGGGGGGGGAGGATCCTACAATGAGCAGTTCTTC. Looking up the rest from reference TRBV7-9 and TRBJ2-1 gives the full variable domain: DTGVSQNPRHKITKRGQNVTFRCDPISEHNRLYWYRQTLGQGPEFLTYFQNEAQLEKSRLLSDRFSAERPKGSFSTLEIQRTEQGDSAMYLCASSSRGGGGSYNEQFFGPGTRLTVL.

This clonotype was counted only a few times. V gene TRBV9 combines with J gene TRBJ1-1; a weak D match, TRBD1 (5 bases). V gave up 0 bases and J gave up 5 bases, with 14 bases separating them. The CDR3 sequence is 15 residues long. Germline V gene data show CDR1 as SGDLS and CDR2 as YYNGEE. CDR3: CASSVGPGERTEAFF. For the CDR3, the DNA is TGTGCCAGCAGCGTAGGACCGGGGGAGCGTACTGAAGCTTTCTTT.

The V and J genes are TRBV25-1 and TRBJ1-1; D is ambiguous. This CDR3 region has 14 residues. Germline V gene data show CDR1 as MGHDK and CDR2 as SYGVNS. Trimming pared 4 bases from V and 5 bases from J, leaving 14 bases between. CDR3 in DNA: TGTGCCAGCAGTGGAGTTATCGTGGGGACTGAAGCTTTCTTT. The encoded protein is CASSGVIVGTEAFF.

The gene calls are TRBV7-7 and TRBJ2-1; the match to TRBD1 covers 7 bases. The length of the CDR3 is 15 residues. The germline CDR1 and CDR2 sequences are SSHAT and FNYEAQ (reference sequence). J was trimmed by 10 bases and V by 0 bases; bases with no gene match: 9. The CDR3 spells CASSLAGQGDREQFF. The CDR3 DNA follows: TGTGCCAGCAGCTTAGCGGGTCAGGGGGATAGGGAGCAGTTCTTC.

This clonotype was seen many times. The rearrangement links TRBV3-1 to TRBJ1-1; D gene uncertain. V was pared by 0 bases and J by 0 bases, with 8 bases between. Germline assignment: CDR1 LGHDT and CDR2 YNNKEL (reference sequence). The CDR3 consists of 15 residues. CDR3 loop: CASSQDRSMNTEAFF. In DNA, the CDR3 is TGTGCCAGCAGCCAAGATCGCAGCATGAACACTGAAGCTTTCTTT.

This chain connects TRBV6-1 to TRBJ2-2, with D uncertain. The germline CDR1 and CDR2 sequences are MNHNS and SASEGT. V lost 2 bases to trimming and J lost 3 bases, with 7 bases between them. CDR3 length: 14 residues. The CDR3, as DNA: TGTGCCAGCAGTGAAAGGGCAGACACCGGGGAGCTGTTTTTT. Its translation is CASSERADTGELFF.

This clonotype was counted between two and nine times. The chain has TRBV28 and TRBJ2-7; tentative D call: TRBD1 (5 bases). CDR3 length: 14 residues. Germline CDR1 is MDHEN and CDR2 is SYDVKM. The V and J ends lost 2 bases and 3 bases respectively, with 11 bases between them. CDR3 sequence reads: CASSLSQGIYEQYV. The CDR3 nucleotides read TGTGCCAGCAGTTTAAGCCAGGGAATCTACGAGCAGTACGTC.

This clonotype was counted many times. The chain links TRBV29-1 to TRBJ2-7; a weak D match, TRBD1 (6 bases). The germline V gene has CDR1 SQVTM and CDR2 ANQGSEA. The germline V and J ends were trimmed by 0 bases and 3 bases, with 12 bases remaining between them. The CDR3 loop spans 14 amino acids. The CDR3 region is CSVEDRGSSYEQYF. The DNA for the CDR3 is TGCAGCGTTGAAGACAGGGGAAGCAGCTACGAGCAGTACTTC.

This clonotype was seen a few times. The J gene is TRBJ2-7, the V gene TRBV5-8; 13 bases are shared with TRBD2. Germline lookup yields CDR1 SGHTS and CDR2 YDEGEE. There are 17 residues in the CDR3. V lost 0 bases to trimming and J lost 0 bases; unmatched junction nucleotides: 3. DNA for the CDR3: TGTGCCAGCAGCTTGGGGGGACTAGCGGGGAGCTCCTACGAGCAGTACGTC. Translating it yields CASSLGGLAGSSYEQYV.

This clonotype was found a few times. The V gene is TRBV28, the J gene TRBJ2-7; tentatively, D is TRBD1 (8 bases). The CDR3 contains 14 residues. Germline CDR1 and CDR2: MDHEN and SYDVKM. With 4 bases removed from V and 3 bases from J, the gap between germline ends came to 13 bases. The CDR3 region is CASSWTGRVYEQYF. The DNA of the CDR3 is TGTGCCAGCAGTTGGACAGGGAGGGTCTACGAGCAGTACTTC.

The J gene is TRBJ1-2, the V gene TRBV6-1; possible D gene TRBD1, 5 bases. This CDR3 contains 12 residues. CDR1 and CDR2 from the germline V gene are MNHNS and SASEGT. V was trimmed by 7 bases and J by 1 base, leaving 7 bases between them. CDR3 DNA sequence: TGTGCCAGCACCGACAGTAACTATGGCTACACCTTC. As protein: CASTDSNYGYTF.

Only a few counts were recorded for this clonotype. This chain uses TRBV9 with TRBJ2-1, with 13 bases lining up with TRBD2. The CDR3 is 16 residues long. The junction had 10 bases not matched to a gene; V was cut back by 4 bases and J by 9 bases. Germline CDR1 and CDR2: SGDLS and YYNGEE. The CDR3 DNA is TGTGCCAGCAGCCCACGACTAGCGGGAGGCCTTGGTGAGCAGTTCTTC. This gives the protein CASSPRLAGGLGEQFF.

There are a few counts of this clonotype. This chain uses TRBV6-1 with TRBJ1-1; a weak D match, TRBD1 (5 bases). Deletions cut 1 base from V and 5 bases from J, with 14 bases between. The CDR3 length is 15 residues. Germline values: CDR1 MNHNS, CDR2 SASEGT. The CDR3 reads CASSEDVRGGTEAFF. The CDR3 nucleotides read TGTGCCAGCAGTGAAGACGTACGGGGGGGGACTGAAGCTTTCTTT.

The chain employs TRBV20-1 and TRBJ2-7; D may be TRBD2 (5 bases). V lost 6 bases and J lost 0, with 15 bases in between. The CDR3 consists of 14 residues. Germline CDR1 is DFQATT and CDR2 is SNEGSKA (reference sequence). CDR3 in DNA: TGCAGTGCCCTGGACTTTTCCAGCTCCTACGAGCAGTACGTC. Protein sequence: CSALDFSSSYEQYV.

This clonotype was detected only a few times. The chain has TRBV3-1 and TRBJ2-3, with no clear D. Germline V gene lookup returns CDR1 LGHDT and CDR2 YNNKEL (reference sequence). There are 13 residues in the CDR3. Trimming left V 0 bases short and J 6 bases short, with 7 bases between. The CDR3 DNA is TGTGCCAGCAGCCAAGAAGTTTGGGATACGCAGTATTTT. Translated, it gives CASSQEVWDTQYF.

The rearrangement uses TRBV19 and TRBJ2-6, with D unresolved. V dropped 5 bases and J dropped 0 bases, with 11 bases sitting between them. The CDR3 sequence is 16 residues long. Germline V gene sequence: CDR1 LNHDA, CDR2 SQIVND (reference sequence). The CDR3 nucleotides are TGTGCCAGTAGTGAAGGGCCAAGCTCTGGGGCCAACGTCCTGACTTTC. Translating gives CASSEGPSSGANVLTF.

This clonotype was found many times. This sequence joins TRBV7-9 and TRBJ2-5; the D gene is possibly TRBD1 (6 bases). The V end lost 6 bases, the J end lost 4 bases, and 15 bases lay between the germline ends. Germline values: CDR1 SEHNR, CDR2 FQNEAQ (reference sequence). The CDR3 runs to 14 residues. In DNA, the CDR3 is TGTGCCAGCAGTCCTACAGGGTCCTTAGAGACCCAGTACTTC. It yields the protein CASSPTGSLETQYF.

V and J are TRBV9 and TRBJ1-5; D gene unclear. Germline CDR1 SGDLS, CDR2 YYNGEE. The germline V and J ends were trimmed by 3 bases and 4 bases, with 5 bases remaining between them. The CDR3 extends over 12 amino acids. The chain's CDR3 is CASSALNQPQHF. The DNA of the CDR3 is TGTGCCAGCAGCGCCTTGAATCAGCCCCAGCATTTT.